One and the same sample provided the 24 T cell receptor beta chains below, sequenced in a study of cytotoxic CD8 clonotypes in ibrutinib-treated CLL. Assay used: immunoSEQ multiplex PCR; TCRdb lists only in-frame clones, some missing. The table records 110,000 to 150,000 clones, under 95% of them present only once. Specimen: PBMCs, collected after 12 months of ibrutinib treatment. Source of these receptors: a human donor with chronic lymphocytic leukemia.

The genes are TRBV18 and TRBJ2-7, with TRBD1 as a possible D gene (6 bases). Looked up from germline, CDR1 is KGHSH and CDR2 is LQKENI. The CDR3 has 14 amino acids. V gave up 3 bases and J gave up 6 bases, with 15 bases separating them. This CDR3 is CASSPGAQSGEQYF. The CDR3 nucleotides read TGTGCCAGCTCACCGGGGGCACAATCGGGCGAGCAGTACTTC.

The chain recombines TRBV11-2 with TRBJ2-1; D ambiguous. CDR1 SGHAT and CDR2 FQNNGV come from the germline V gene. V lost 0 bases and J 0 bases, leaving 12 bases between the germline ends. CDR3 length: 17 amino acids. For the CDR3, the DNA is TGTGCCAGCAGCTTAGATGCCCTTTTGAGCTCCTACAATGAGCAGTTCTTC. Residues: CASSLDALLSSYNEQFF.

With respect to this clone: Mismatch with germline at one junction end may stem from a read error. The chain couples TRBV11-3 to TRBJ2-7, with D tentatively TRBD2 (6 bases). In germline, CDR1 is SGHNT, CDR2 YENEEA. This CDR3 contains 13 residues. The CDR3, as DNA: TGTGCCAGCAGCTTACGTTCGGGGCGGGACGTCTCCTTC. Protein sequence: CASSLRSGRDVSF.

The V and J genes are TRBV7-9 and TRBJ2-1; a weak D match, TRBD2 (6 bases). Germline CDR1 and CDR2: SEHNR and FQNEAQ (reference sequence). There are 13 residues in the CDR3. The V end lost 5 bases, the J end lost 3 bases, and 8 bases lay between the germline ends. CDR3 coding DNA: TGTGCCAGCAGCCCGGGGGACTACAATGAGCAGTTCTTC. Encoded protein: CASSPGDYNEQFF.

The rearrangement links TRBV6-6 to TRBJ2-2, with a weak D call TRBD2 (5 bases). The germline V gene encodes CDR1 MNHNY and CDR2 SVGAGI (reference sequence). This CDR3 contains 14 residues. Trimming removed 6 bases from V and 4 bases from J, with 12 bases in between. The CDR3 loop reads CASSGVRSTGELFF. In DNA, the CDR3 is TGTGCCAGCAGCGGGGTGAGGAGCACCGGGGAGCTGTTTTTT.

The chain has TRBV7-2 and TRBJ1-1; a weak D match, TRBD1 (5 bases). Germline assignment: CDR1 SGHTA and CDR2 FQGNSA. The CDR3 contains 14 residues. Trimming took 7 bases from V and 1 from J, leaving 13 bases between them. The CDR3 here is CASTQDGGNTEAFF. CDR3 in DNA: TGTGCCAGCACCCAAGACGGGGGGAACACTGAAGCTTTCTTT.

V gene TRBV7-6 combines with J gene TRBJ2-3; D unclear. The CDR3 sequence is 15 residues long. V shed 5 bases and J shed 1 base, with 13 bases lying between them. Germline lookup yields CDR1 SGHVS and CDR2 FNYEAQ. CDR3: CASSDSPARTDTQYF. The CDR3 DNA follows: TGTGCCAGCAGCGATAGCCCAGCGCGCACAGATACGCAGTATTTT.

The chain is built from TRBV11-2 and TRBJ2-2; unclear D gene. The CDR3 consists of 13 residues. The germline V gene has CDR1 SGHAT and CDR2 FQNNGV. The V and J ends lost 5 bases and 6 bases respectively, with 10 bases between them. CDR3 amino acids: CASSPSIPGELFF. The CDR3 DNA follows: TGTGCCAGCAGCCCCTCAATTCCCGGGGAGCTGTTTTTT.

The chain's CDR3 is CASGNHNEQFF. DNA for the CDR3: TGTGCCAGCGGGAATCACAATGAGCAGTTCTTC. The chain has TRBV2 and TRBJ2-1; the D is unclear. The V end lost 8 bases, the J end lost 5 bases, and 7 bases lay between the germline ends. The CDR3 runs to 11 residues. CDR1 and CDR2 (germline): SNHLY, FYNNEI.

This clone has only one observation. The chain has TRBV15 and TRBJ2-1; the match to TRBD2 covers 9 bases. V lost 3 bases, J lost 8 bases, and 11 bases stayed unmatched. This CDR3 region has 16 residues. Germline values: CDR1 LNHNV, CDR2 YYDKDF (reference sequence). The CDR3 sequence: CATSRTVSGSRDEQFF. The CDR3 coding sequence is TGTGCCACCAGCAGGACAGTTAGCGGGAGTAGAGATGAGCAGTTCTTC.

This rearrangement joins TRBV7-9 to TRBJ2-7; 10 bases fit TRBD1. The V and J ends lost 4 bases and 7 bases, in that order; junction bases with no gene match: 10. The CDR3 covers 15 residues. CDR1 and CDR2 (germline): SEHNR, FQNEAQ (reference sequence). CDR3 residues: CASSSQGQGLWEQYF. For the CDR3, the DNA is TGTGCCAGCAGCTCGCAGGGACAGGGGCTGTGGGAGCAGTACTTC.

V gene TRBV19 combines with J gene TRBJ1-1; D gene uncertain. CDR3 length: 14 residues. Trimming left V 1 base short and J 2 bases short, with 8 bases between. CDR1 is LNHDA, CDR2 SQIVND, per germline (reference sequence). The CDR3, as DNA: TGTGCCAGTAGTATAGGTGGCCTCAACACTGAAGCTTTCTTT. Residues: CASSIGGLNTEAFF.

The chain carries TRBV2 and TRBJ2-2; maybe TRBD2 (5 bases). Looked up from germline, CDR1 is SNHLY and CDR2 is FYNNEI. V was trimmed by 2 bases and J by 7 bases, leaving 14 bases between them. The CDR3 is 15 residues long. The CDR3 nucleotides are TGTGCCAGCAGTGAAAGGGTCCTAGCCAACGGGGAGCTGTTTTTT. It is translated as CASSERVLANGELFF.

The chain has TRBV28 and TRBJ2-1; no reliable D call. The V end was cut by 2 bases, the J end by 5 bases, with 4 bases between. The CDR3 has 12 residues. Per germline, CDR1 MDHEN and CDR2 SYDVKM. CDR3 amino acids: CASSLRDNEQFF. The CDR3 DNA sequence: TGTGCCAGCAGTTTACGGGACAATGAGCAGTTCTTC.

The J gene is TRBJ2-7, the V gene TRBV27; TRBD2 agrees at 8 bases. The junction had 2 bases not matched to a gene; V was cut back by 5 bases and J by 2 bases. Per germline, CDR1 MNHEY and CDR2 SMNVEV (reference sequence). This CDR3 has 13 residues. Here the CDR3 reads CASSALAAYEQYF. For the CDR3, the DNA is TGTGCCAGCAGTGCACTAGCGGCCTACGAGCAGTACTTC.

This chain uses TRBV28 with TRBJ2-7, with 9 bases that match TRBD1. The CDR3 loop spans 14 amino acids. Germline V CDR1 and CDR2: MDHEN, SYDVKM. Trimming at V came to 6 bases and at J to 4 bases, leaving 7 bases not matched to a gene. This chain's CDR3 is CASRPGQGMYEQYF. The CDR3 nucleotides are TGTGCCAGCAGGCCCGGACAGGGGATGTACGAGCAGTACTTC. The full variable domain, its missing parts supplied by reference TRBV28 and TRBJ2-7, is DVKVTQSSRYLVKRTGEKVFLECVQDMDHENMFWYRQDPGLGLRLIYFSYDVKMKEKGDIPEGYSVSREKKERFSLILESASTNQTSMYLCASRPGQGMYEQYFGPGTRLTVT.

The chain recombines TRBV7-9 with TRBJ2-2; TRBD1 might be the D (7 bases). V lost 5 bases and J 13 bases, leaving 14 bases between the germline ends. Per the germline V gene, CDR1 is SEHNR and CDR2 is FQNEAQ (reference sequence). CDR3 length: 12 residues. The CDR3 DNA reads TGTGCCAGCAGCCAGGGGGGACCTCTGCTGTTTTTT. Its translation is CASSQGGPLLFF.

J is TRBJ2-2 and V is TRBV21-1; the D call TRBD1 from the table was never checked on the DNA. TRBV21-1 corresponds to a pseudogene. The CDR3 length is 14 residues. The CDR3 loop is CASTGTDNTGELFF. The CDR3 DNA sequence: TGTGCCAGCACCGGGACAGATAACACCGGGGAGCTGTTTTTT.

Only one count was recorded for this clone. The chain employs TRBV6-6 and TRBJ1-5; D unclear. V gave up 10 bases and J gave up 3 bases, with 13 bases separating them. The V gene's germline CDR1 is MNHNY and CDR2 SVGAGI (reference sequence). The CDR3 has 13 amino acids. The CDR3 reads CATMGYVNQPQHF. The CDR3 coding sequence is TGTGCCACCATGGGTTATGTCAATCAGCCCCAGCATTTT.

The chain combines TRBV28 with TRBJ2-7, with D possibly matching TRBD1 (5 bases). The CDR3 has 15 residues. V was trimmed by 5 bases and J by 5 bases, leaving 19 bases between them. Germline values: CDR1 MDHEN, CDR2 SYDVKM. CDR3 in DNA: TGTGCCAGCAGTCCCCCGGACATCGACCTCGACGAGCAGTACTTC. Translating gives CASSPPDIDLDEQYF.

The chain recombines TRBV9 with TRBJ2-6; D not certain. Between the trimmed V and J ends, which lost 7 bases and 0 bases, there was a span of 2 bases. The CDR3 runs to 12 residues. From germline, CDR1 is SGDLS and CDR2 YYNGEE. CDR3 nucleotide sequence: TGTGCCAGCTACTCTGGGGCCAACGTCCTGACTTTC. This sequence encodes CASYSGANVLTF.

This chain joins TRBV7-6 and TRBJ2-1; D not certain. Germline CDR1 is SGHVS and CDR2 is FNYEAQ. The length of the CDR3 is 12 residues. Deletions cut 0 bases from V and 7 bases from J, with 4 bases between. The CDR3 reads CASSLAENEQFF. In nucleotides, the CDR3 is TGTGCCAGCAGCTTAGCGGAGAATGAGCAGTTCTTC.

The rearrangement joins TRBV19 to TRBJ1-2; maybe TRBD1 (5 bases). Germline V gene lookup returns CDR1 LNHDA and CDR2 SQIVND (reference sequence). The V end was cut by 4 bases, the J end by 8 bases, with 17 bases between. The CDR3 runs 14 residues. CDR3 nucleotide sequence: TGTGCCAGTAGTACACTTAAAGGGACTCAAGGCTACACCTTC. As protein: CASSTLKGTQGYTF.

This clone turned up a few times. V and J are TRBV2 and TRBJ1-1; TRBD1 might be the D (5 bases). Germline V gives CDR1 SNHLY, CDR2 FYNNEI. Deletions cut 6 bases from V and 1 base from J, with 15 bases between. The CDR3 length is 15 residues. CDR3 sequence reads: CASSLVGLENTEAFF. DNA for the CDR3: TGTGCCAGCAGCCTCGTGGGACTGGAGAACACTGAAGCTTTCTTT.